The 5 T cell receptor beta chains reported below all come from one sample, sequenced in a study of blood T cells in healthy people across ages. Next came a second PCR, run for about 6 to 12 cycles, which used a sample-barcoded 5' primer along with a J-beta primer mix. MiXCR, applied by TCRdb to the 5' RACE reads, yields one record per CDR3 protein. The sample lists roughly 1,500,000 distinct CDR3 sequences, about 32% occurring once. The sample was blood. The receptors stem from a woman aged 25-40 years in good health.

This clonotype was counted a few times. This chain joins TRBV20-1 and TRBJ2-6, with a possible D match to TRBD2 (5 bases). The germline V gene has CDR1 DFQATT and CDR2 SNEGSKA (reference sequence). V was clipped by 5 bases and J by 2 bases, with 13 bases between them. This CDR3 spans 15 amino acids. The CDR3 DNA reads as TGCAGTGCTTTAGGCCACGGGGCTGGGGCCAACGTCCTGACTTTC. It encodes CSALGHGAGANVLTF.

CDR3: CASSPPGRQGPADTQYF. CDR3 DNA sequence: TGTGCCAGCAGCCCACCGGGAAGACAGGGGCCGGCAGATACGCAGTATTTT. The genes are TRBV5-4 and TRBJ2-3, with 8 bases identical to TRBD1. The germline gives CDR1 SGHNT, CDR2 YYREEE (reference sequence). This CDR3 comprises 17 residues. J was trimmed by 4 bases and V by 4 bases; bases with no gene match: 14.

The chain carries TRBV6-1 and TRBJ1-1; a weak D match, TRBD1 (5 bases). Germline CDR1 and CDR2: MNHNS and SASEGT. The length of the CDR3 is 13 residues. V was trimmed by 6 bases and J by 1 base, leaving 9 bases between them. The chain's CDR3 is CASRSDTNTEAFF. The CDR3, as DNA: TGTGCCAGCAGATCGGACACGAACACTGAAGCTTTCTTT.

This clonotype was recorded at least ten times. CDR3 sequence (DNA): TGCGCCAGCAGCTTGGCCGCCTCGACCCAAGAGACCCAGTACTTC. Its protein product is CASSLAASTQETQYF. The chain links TRBV5-1 to TRBJ2-5; D unresolved. The CDR3 loop spans 15 amino acids. Looked up from germline, CDR1 is SGHRS and CDR2 is YFSETQ. Trimming left V 0 bases short and J 1 base short, with 10 bases between.

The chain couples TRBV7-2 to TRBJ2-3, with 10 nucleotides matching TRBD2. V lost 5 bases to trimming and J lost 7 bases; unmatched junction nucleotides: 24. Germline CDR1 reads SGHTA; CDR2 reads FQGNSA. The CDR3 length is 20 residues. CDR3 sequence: CASSLRSGLARGTGRNTQYF. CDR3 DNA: TGTGCCAGCAGCCTCCGATCGGGACTAGCGAGGGGCACCGGGAGGAATACGCAGTATTTT.